One sample yielded the 29 T cell receptor beta chains listed below, sequenced in a study of cytomegalovirus exposure and HLA in healthy donors. The PCR made use of 60 Vbeta and 13 Jbeta primers. TCRdb's table, derived via immunoSEQ multiplex PCR, lists solely in-frame clones and lacks some. The sample shows 150,000 to 200,000 clones, roughly 85% of them seen only once. Sequenced: PBMCs. The source of these receptors is a man aged 35 to 55 in good health and CMV-seropositive.

The chain has TRBV7-2 and TRBJ1-5, with D perhaps matching TRBD1 (5 bases). Trimming removed 5 bases at V and 7 bases at J, with 18 bases between. The CDR3 extends over 15 amino acids. Germline V lookup: CDR1 SGHTA, CDR2 FQGNSA. The chain's CDR3 is CASSRDGTFPQPQHF. CDR3 nucleotide sequence: TGTGCCAGCAGCCGAGATGGGACTTTTCCCCAGCCCCAGCATTTT. Supplemented by reference TRBV7-2 and TRBJ1-5, the full variable domain reads GAGVSQSPSNKVTEKGKDVELRCDPISGHTALYWYRQSLGQGLEFLIYFQGNSAPDKSGLPSDRFSAERTGGSVSTLTIQRTQQEDSAVYLCASSRDGTFPQPQHFGDGTRLSIL.

The V gene is TRBV5-1, the J gene TRBJ1-2; D not certain. V dropped 5 bases and J dropped 6 bases, with 11 bases sitting between them. The germline V gene has CDR1 SGHRS and CDR2 YFSETQ. The length of the CDR3 is 12 residues. CDR3 loop: CASSANENGYTF. In DNA form, the CDR3 reads TGCGCCAGCAGTGCCAACGAGAATGGCTACACCTTC.

The V gene is TRBV5-1, the J gene TRBJ2-3, with TRBD1 identical over 9 bases. There are 15 residues in the CDR3. The V gene end was trimmed by 4 bases and the J gene end by 3 bases; junction bases not matched to a gene: 6. Per the germline V gene, CDR1 is SGHRS and CDR2 is YFSETQ. CDR3 coding DNA: TGCGCCAGCAGCCTAACCGGGACAGGGACAGATACGCAGTATTTT. Protein: CASSLTGTGTDTQYF.

This clone was found once. J is TRBJ2-7 and V is TRBV4-2; 10 bases align to TRBD2. V lost 1 base, J lost 2 bases, and 5 bases stayed unmatched. The CDR3 runs to 16 residues. CDR1 is LGHNA and CDR2 is YNFKEQ in the germline V gene. The CDR3 loop reads CASSQALAGATYEQYF. The CDR3 coding sequence is TGTGCCAGCAGCCAAGCTCTAGCGGGGGCCACCTACGAGCAGTACTTC.

The chain combines TRBV19 with TRBJ1-2; TRBD1 might be the D (5 bases). The CDR3 has 14 amino acids. CDR1 LNHDA and CDR2 SQIVND come from the germline V gene (reference sequence). Trimming removed 0 bases from V and 8 bases from J, with 13 bases in between. CDR3 sequence reads: CASSIELTAWGYTF. CDR3 coding DNA: TGTGCCAGTAGTATAGAGTTGACAGCATGGGGCTACACCTTC.

The chain recombines TRBV27 with TRBJ2-1; 13 bases align to TRBD2. V was clipped by 8 bases and J by 6 bases; unmatched bases: 7. The CDR3 extends over 15 amino acids. In germline, CDR1 is MNHEY, CDR2 SMNVEV (reference sequence). CDR3: CASSPGTSGINEQFF. The CDR3 region has the DNA TGTGCCAGCTCTCCCGGGACTAGCGGGATCAATGAGCAGTTCTTC.

V is TRBV7-9 and J is TRBJ1-1; maybe TRBD1 (5 bases). In germline, CDR1 is SEHNR, CDR2 FQNEAQ (reference sequence). V gave up 4 bases and J gave up 2 bases, with 14 bases separating them. This CDR3 spans 15 amino acids. The CDR3 sequence is CASSSGQGVNTEAFF. CDR3 nucleotide sequence: TGTGCCAGCAGCTCCGGACAAGGGGTAAACACTGAAGCTTTCTTT.

V is TRBV18 and J is TRBJ2-1; 7 nucleotides align to TRBD2. The CDR3 loop spans 14 amino acids. Germline trimming cut 0 bases from V and 5 bases from J; bases unmatched to any gene: 1. Germline V gene data show CDR1 as KGHSH and CDR2 as LQKENI. The CDR3 reads CASSPPGGDNEQFF. The CDR3 nucleotides read TGTGCCAGCTCACCACCGGGAGGGGACAATGAGCAGTTCTTC.

The chain carries TRBV28 and TRBJ2-1, with TRBD2 as a possible D gene (6 bases). Germline assignment: CDR1 MDHEN and CDR2 SYDVKM. The CDR3 consists of 15 residues. Trimming stripped 5 bases from V and 6 bases from J, with 17 bases between. The CDR3: CASSRGDSRGNEQFF. The CDR3 DNA reads as TGTGCCAGCAGTCGAGGGGACTCAAGGGGCAATGAGCAGTTCTTC.

This clone turned up a few times. V usage is TRBV28 and J usage is TRBJ2-2; TRBD1 matches 10 bases. The CDR3 length is 16 residues. Trimming took 2 bases from V and 7 from J; bases not matched to a gene: 7. The germline CDR1 and CDR2 sequences are MDHEN and SYDVKM. In DNA form, the CDR3 reads TGTGCCAGCAGTTTACCCCGGGACAGGGGCGTCGGGGAGCTGTTTTTT. Protein sequence: CASSLPRDRGVGELFF.

This clone turned up a few times. J is TRBJ1-2 and V is TRBV18; 8 bases agree with TRBD1. Germline loops: CDR1 KGHSH, CDR2 LQKENI. Losses at the gene ends were 4 bases for V and 7 bases for J; bases not matched to a gene: 17. This CDR3 is built from 17 residues. The CDR3 spells CASSLNPPGQAASGYTF. CDR3 DNA sequence: TGTGCCAGCTCACTAAACCCTCCGGGACAGGCGGCGAGTGGCTACACCTTC.

With regard to this clone: The sample has other DNA sequences that encode this CDR3 too. The rearrangement uses TRBV7-2 and TRBJ2-6; D may be TRBD1 (5 bases). This CDR3 spans 17 amino acids. Trimming took 2 bases from V and 4 from J, leaving 15 bases between them. Germline assignment: CDR1 SGHTA and CDR2 FQGNSA. The CDR3: CASSLQGRTSGANVLTF. The CDR3 DNA sequence: TGTGCCAGCAGCTTACAGGGCAGGACCTCCGGGGCCAACGTCCTGACTTTC. The full variable domain, completed using reference TRBV7-2 and TRBJ2-6, is GAGVSQSPSNKVTEKGKDVELRCDPISGHTALYWYRQSLGQGLEFLIYFQGNSAPDKSGLPSDRFSAERTGGSVSTLTIQRTQQEDSAVYLCASSLQGRTSGANVLTFGAGSRLTVL.

This clone has just one count. The chain links TRBV9 to TRBJ2-2; the match to TRBD2 covers 10 bases. Germline CDR1 reads SGDLS; CDR2 reads YYNGEE. J gave up 6 bases and V 4 bases, and 15 bases lay outside the gene matches. The CDR3 consists of 18 residues. The CDR3 region is CASSPRSGRAGIAGELFF. In DNA form, the CDR3 reads TGTGCCAGCAGCCCAAGAAGCGGGAGGGCCGGTATTGCCGGGGAGCTGTTTTTT.

The J gene is TRBJ2-1, the V gene TRBV12-5; 8 bases agree with TRBD2. CDR3 length: 17 amino acids. The J segment lost 3 bases and the V segment lost 0 bases, leaving 7 bases of the junction unmatched. CDR1 is LGHNT, CDR2 FRNRAP, per germline. CDR3 sequence (DNA): TGTGCTAGTGGTTTGGTATTCACTAGCGGTCACTACAATGAGCAGTTCTTC. Translating it yields CASGLVFTSGHYNEQFF.

The chain joins TRBV11-2 to TRBJ2-5; D is uncertain. The CDR3 length is 12 residues. Germline lookup yields CDR1 SGHAT and CDR2 FQNNGV. V gave up 2 bases and J gave up 2 bases, with 3 bases separating them. The CDR3 nucleotides read TGTGCCAGCAGCTTACAGCAAGAGACCCAGTACTTC. Translated, it gives CASSLQQETQYF.

The chain couples TRBV5-6 to TRBJ2-5; D might be TRBD2 (6 bases). The CDR3 runs to 16 residues. Germline V lookup: CDR1 SGHDT, CDR2 YYEEEE. Between the trimmed V and J ends, which lost 0 bases and 5 bases, there was a span of 17 bases. The DNA of the CDR3 is TGTGCCAGCAGCTTGGGGGCGGGACCCGGTGGGGAGACCCAGTACTTC. Translation gives CASSLGAGPGGETQYF. Variable domain in full (rest from reference TRBV5-6 and TRBJ2-5): DAGVTQSPTHLIKTRGQQVTLRCSPKSGHDTVSWYQQALGQGPQFIFQYYEEEERQRGNFPDRFSGHQFPNYSSELNVNALLLGDSALYLCASSLGAGPGGETQYFGPGTRLLVL.

Only a few counts were recorded for this clone. The chain has TRBV28 and TRBJ2-7; TRBD2 aligns across 7 bases. CDR3 length: 12 amino acids. V lost 9 bases and J lost 7; bases outside the gene matches: 9. The germline CDR1 and CDR2 sequences are MDHEN and SYDVKM. CDR3 in DNA: TGTGCCAGTATGACTAGCCTCCGGGAGCAGTACTTC. This encodes CASMTSLREQYF.

CDR3 amino acids: CASSIGLAGQETQYF. In DNA form, the CDR3 reads TGTGCCAGTAGTATAGGTCTAGCGGGGCAAGAGACCCAGTACTTC. The V call is TRBV19, the J call TRBJ2-5; 9 bases agree with TRBD2. Trimming cost V 1 base and J 2 bases; bases outside gene matches: 2. The CDR3 sequence is 15 residues long. Germline V gene lookup returns CDR1 LNHDA and CDR2 SQIVND (reference sequence).

This chain uses TRBV19 with TRBJ2-6, with D possibly being TRBD1 (6 bases). The CDR3 runs to 18 residues. Between the trimmed V and J ends, which lost 3 bases and 1 base, there was a span of 16 bases. Germline lookup yields CDR1 LNHDA and CDR2 SQIVND (reference sequence). The CDR3 reads CASSINEQGRSGANVLTF. The CDR3 coding sequence is TGTGCCAGTAGTATTAATGAACAGGGAAGGTCTGGGGCCAACGTCCTGACTTTC.

This clone was seen a single time. The chain carries TRBV28 and TRBJ2-3; tentative D call: TRBD1 (6 bases). Trimming removed 1 base from V and 2 bases from J, with 13 bases in between. The CDR3 consists of 16 residues. Germline loops: CDR1 MDHEN, CDR2 SYDVKM. The CDR3 sequence is CASSLLGARDTDTQYF. The CDR3 DNA reads TGTGCCAGCAGTTTATTGGGGGCGCGTGACACAGATACGCAGTATTTT. The complete variable domain, with remaining parts taken from reference TRBV28 and TRBJ2-3, reads DVKVTQSSRYLVKRTGEKVFLECVQDMDHENMFWYRQDPGLGLRLIYFSYDVKMKEKGDIPEGYSVSREKKERFSLILESASTNQTSMYLCASSLLGARDTDTQYFGPGTRLTVL.

The chain is built from TRBV28 and TRBJ2-7; D is possibly TRBD1 (5 bases). Trimming stripped 6 bases from V and 3 bases from J, with 21 bases between. The CDR3 runs to 16 residues. Per germline, CDR1 MDHEN and CDR2 SYDVKM. The DNA for the CDR3 is TGTGCCAGCAGCCACATTAGGGGTACTCCCAGCTACGAGCAGTACTTC. This encodes CASSHIRGTPSYEQYF.

This clone has only a few counts. The V and J genes are TRBV19 and TRBJ2-1; 9 bases align to TRBD1. The ends lost 5 bases at V and 7 bases at J; junction bases unmatched: 9. The CDR3 consists of 15 residues. Looked up from germline, CDR1 is LNHDA and CDR2 is SQIVND (reference sequence). The CDR3 sequence: CASSPGTGFGNEQFF. CDR3 nucleotides: TGTGCCAGTAGTCCCGGGACAGGGTTTGGTAATGAGCAGTTCTTC.

The chain employs TRBV19 and TRBJ2-1; 9 nucleotides align to TRBD2. Germline CDR1 and CDR2: LNHDA and SQIVND (reference sequence). The CDR3 has 17 amino acids. The ends lost 5 bases at V and 7 bases at J; junction bases unmatched: 15. The CDR3 DNA follows: TGTGCCAGTAGTGGGAATAGCGGGAGAGTTATGAATAATGAGCAGTTCTTC. It specifies CASSGNSGRVMNNEQFF.

This clone was observed a single time. The chain combines TRBV4-1 with TRBJ2-7; 11 positions agree with TRBD2. CDR3 length equals 16 residues. With V trimmed by 1 base and J by 7 bases, 9 bases remained unmatched. Germline CDR1 reads MGHRA; CDR2 reads YSYEKL. In DNA form, the CDR3 reads TGCGCCAGCAGCCAAGGGTCACTAGCGGGAGCTAGGGAGCAGTACTTC. Protein product: CASSQGSLAGAREQYF.

This clone was counted only a few times. The chain employs TRBV2 and TRBJ2-1; perhaps TRBD2 as D (6 bases). V lost 6 bases and J 7 bases, leaving 13 bases between the germline ends. This CDR3 has 13 amino acids. Looked up from germline, CDR1 is SNHLY and CDR2 is FYNNEI. CDR3 in amino acids: CASSFEEGNEQFF. CDR3 DNA sequence: TGTGCCAGCAGCTTTGAGGAGGGAAATGAGCAGTTCTTC.

The genes are TRBV18 and TRBJ2-7; 7 nucleotides line up with TRBD1. V was pared by 4 bases and J by 3 bases, with 6 bases of the junction left unmatched. This CDR3 contains 14 residues. The germline V gene encodes CDR1 KGHSH and CDR2 LQKENI. The CDR3 bases are TGTGCCAGCTCACGTCCGGGACAGTACTACGAGCAGTACTTC. This sequence encodes CASSRPGQYYEQYF.

V usage is TRBV2 and J usage is TRBJ1-2; 9 bases line up with TRBD1. Germline V CDR1 and CDR2: SNHLY, FYNNEI. The CDR3 runs 11 residues. V was pared by 11 bases and J by 9 bases, with 7 bases of the junction left unmatched. CDR3: CADRTGDSYTF. DNA of the CDR3: TGTGCCGACCGGACAGGGGACAGCTACACCTTC.

The J gene is TRBJ1-3, the V gene TRBV6-1; D gene ambiguous. CDR1 MNHNS and CDR2 SASEGT come from the germline V gene. CDR3 size: 14 residues. Trimming shortened V by 0 bases and J by 3 bases, and 6 bases separated the two germline ends. CDR3 amino acids: CASSEAGGGNTIYF. Written as DNA, the CDR3 is TGTGCCAGCAGTGAAGCGGGAGGTGGAAACACCATATATTTT.

The chain uses TRBV6-1 and TRBJ2-7, with 10 positions matching TRBD2. The CDR3 has 16 amino acids. The V and J ends lost 1 base and 4 bases, in that order; junction bases with no gene match: 7. Germline CDR1 reads MNHNS; CDR2 reads SASEGT. CDR3 amino acids: CASSEGSGLAIYEQYF. CDR3 bases: TGTGCCAGCAGTGAAGGGTCGGGACTAGCGATATACGAGCAGTACTTC.